The rows below give T cell receptor beta chains drawn from one sample of a study of graft-versus-host responses after intestinal transplantation. The repertoire was sequenced with immunoSEQ multiplex PCR; TCRdb's copy has only in-frame clones and lacks some. This table holds tens of thousands of clones, approximately 94% found once. These receptors have no identified antigens. This material consisted of unstimulated CD4+ T cells sorted from spleen or lymph node cells, taken before transplant. The receptor source for this set is a human donor who was the organ donor for an intestinal transplant. Each CDR3 is given with its conserved first and last residue. The order of the fields is clone size, CDR3 length, J gene, D gene, V gene, CDR3 protein, CDR3 DNA. A D gene is named only where the DNA matches it firmly. Only some rows state a clone size, as once, few, many or a class for expanded clones.

-,15,TRBJ2-7,TRBD2,TRBV6-6,CASNELAGGSYEQYF,TGTGCCAGCAACGAACTAGCGGGGGGGAGCTACGAGCAGTACTTC
-,14,TRBJ1-5,-,TRBV2,CASSALDEEQPQHF,TGTGCCAGTTCCGCATTGGACGAAGAGCAGCCCCAGCATTTT
-,16,TRBJ2-3,TRBD2,TRBV19,CASSSQRGGPADTQYF,TGTGCCAGTAGTAGCCAGCGGGGGGGCCCGGCAGATACGCAGTATTTT
-,17,TRBJ2-1,TRBD1,TRBV4-1,CASSQDRRDRDTNEQFF,TGCGCCAGCAGCCAAGATCGTCGGGACAGGGATACAAATGAGCAGTTCTTC
-,15,TRBJ1-2,-,TRBV4-3,CASSQVREANYGYTF,TGCGCCAGCAGCCAAGTCAGGGAAGCTAACTATGGCTACACCTTC
-,15,TRBJ1-4,TRBD1,TRBV5-8,CASSLGTGGQEKLFF,TGTGCCAGCAGCTTGGGGACAGGGGGCCAGGAAAAACTGTTTTTT
-,18,TRBJ1-5,TRBD1,TRBV7-9,CASSPARTGVNSNQPQHF,TGTGCCAGCAGCCCAGCACGGACAGGGGTAAATAGCAATCAGCCCCAGCATTTT
-,16,TRBJ1-1,-,TRBV18,CASSPQVGSMNTEAFF,TGTGCCAGCTCACCACAGGTAGGGTCGATGAACACTGAAGCTTTCTTT
-,17,TRBJ2-2,-,TRBV11-3,CASSRRTWTANTGELFF,TGTGCCAGCAGTCGACGGACGTGGACAGCGAACACCGGGGAGCTGTTTTTT
-,14,TRBJ2-7,-,TRBV7-2,CASRGHEGGYEQYF,TGTGCCAGCAGGGGGCACGAGGGGGGATACGAGCAGTACTTC
few,16,TRBJ2-3,TRBD1,TRBV4-1,CASSQSDRGRTDTQYF,TGCGCCAGCAGCCAGTCGGACAGGGGACGCACAGATACGCAGTATTTT
-,15,TRBJ2-5,-,TRBV18,CASSEDSVGTETQYF,TGTGCCAGCTCGGAAGATAGTGTCGGTACGGAGACCCAGTACTTC
-,13,TRBJ1-5,-,TRBV6-5,CGTGRVGNQPQHF,TGTGGGACGGGGCGAGTGGGCAATCAGCCCCAGCATTTT
once,13,TRBJ1-1,-,TRBV7-3,CASSLWGGTEAFF,TGTGCCAGCAGCTTATGGGGAGGCACTGAAGCTTTCTTT
-,14,TRBJ1-1,TRBD1,TRBV2,CASSVTGLNTEAFF,TGTGCCAGCAGCGTGACAGGGTTGAACACTGAAGCTTTCTTT
-,11,TRBJ2-5,-,TRBV6-1,CASSLGRNQYF,TGTGCCAGCAGCTTGGGACGAAACCAGTACTTC
-,15,TRBJ2-7,TRBD2,TRBV11-2,CASSSLAGGTYEQYF,TGTGCCAGCAGCTCGCTAGCGGGGGGCACCTACGAGCAGTACTTC
-,14,TRBJ1-6,TRBD1,TRBV6-1,CASKRQGANSPLHF,TGTGCCAGCAAAAGGCAGGGGGCGAATTCACCCCTCCACTTT
-,16,TRBJ1-1,-,TRBV11-2,CASSLDGTRLNTEAFF,TGTGCCAGCAGCTTAGATGGGACGAGGTTGAACACTGAAGCTTTCTTT
-,15,TRBJ1-1,-,TRBV5-1,CASSLGSSLNTEAFF,TGCGCCAGCAGCTTGGGGTCTAGTCTGAACACTGAAGCTTTCTTT
-,13,TRBJ1-1,TRBD1,TRBV30,CAWTTGVNRKAFF,TGTGCCTGGACAACAGGGGTGAATAGGAAAGCTTTCTTT
-,17,TRBJ2-7,-,TRBV25-1,CASSEFGGGLGTYEQYF,TGTGCCAGCAGTGAATTTGGGGGCGGGTTGGGAACCTACGAGCAGTACTTC
-,15,TRBJ2-7,-,TRBV7-2,CASSPQSGSSYEQYF,TGTGCCAGCAGCCCCCAGTCGGGGAGCTCCTACGAGCAGTACTTC
-,17,TRBJ2-1,TRBD2,TRBV5-1,CASSLIERGAPYNEQFF,TGCGCCAGCAGCTTGATCGAGCGGGGAGCACCCTACAATGAGCAGTTCTTC
once,16,TRBJ2-7,TRBD1,TRBV7-3,CASSRKSAQGFDEQYF,TGTGCCAGCAGCCGCAAGTCGGCACAGGGGTTCGACGAGCAGTACTTC
-,13,TRBJ1-5,TRBD1,TRBV7-9,CASGTGSVQPQHF,TGTGCCAGCGGGACAGGGTCTGTACAGCCCCAGCATTTT
-,13,TRBJ1-1,-,TRBV5-1,CASSLVSNTEAFF,TGCGCCAGCAGCTTGGTATCTAACACTGAAGCTTTCTTT
-,15,TRBJ1-5,TRBD1,TRBV5-4,CASSLGGTGYQPQHF,TGTGCCAGCAGCTTGGGGGGGACAGGGTATCAGCCCCAGCATTTT
-,15,TRBJ2-7,TRBD1,TRBV7-9,CASSLAGTGGHEQYF,TGTGCCAGCAGCTTAGCCGGGACAGGGGGCCACGAGCAGTACTTC
once,15,TRBJ2-1,TRBD1,TRBV28,CASSLWGQGYNEQFF,TGTGCCAGCAGTTTATGGGGACAGGGCTACAATGAGCAGTTCTTC
-,14,TRBJ1-4,-,TRBV7-9,CASRAGSTNEKLFF,TGTGCCAGCAGAGCCGGGTCTACTAATGAAAAACTGTTTTTT
-,16,TRBJ1-6,TRBD1,TRBV18,CASSRRDRVDVSPLHF,TGTGCCAGCTCACGCCGGGACAGGGTCGATGTCTCACCCCTCCACTTT
-,12,TRBJ1-1,-,TRBV28,CASSMAGAGAFF,TGTGCCAGCAGTATGGCAGGTGCCGGAGCTTTCTTT
once,16,TRBJ1-3,TRBD1,TRBV19,CASSTRQGMTGNTIYF,TGTGCCAGTAGTACCAGACAGGGAATGACTGGAAACACCATATATTTT
-,13,TRBJ1-5,-,TRBV18,CASSQGMDQPQHF,TGTGCCAGCTCACAGGGGATGGATCAGCCCCAGCATTTT
-,17,TRBJ2-1,TRBD2,TRBV10-3,CAAIWDYHVIAYNEQFF,TGTGCCGCGATATGGGACTACCATGTAATCGCCTACAATGAGCAGTTCTTC
-,13,TRBJ1-5,-,TRBV28,CASTRRSNQPQHF,TGTGCCAGCACCCGACGGAGCAATCAGCCCCAGCATTTT
-,11,TRBJ1-2,-,TRBV6-8,CASSSVTGYTF,TGTGCCAGCAGTTCAGTCACTGGCTACACCTTC
-,13,TRBJ1-5,-,TRBV6-1,CASSPTAGQPQHF,TGTGCCAGCAGTCCAACGGCGGGTCAGCCCCAGCATTTT
-,16,TRBJ1-5,-,TRBV7-2,CASSLSGTQGNQPQHF,TGTGCCAGCAGCTTATCAGGGACACAAGGCAATCAGCCCCAGCATTTT
-,15,TRBJ1-6,TRBD1,TRBV11-3,CASSRGTANNSPLHF,TGTGCCAGCAGCCGAGGGACAGCCAATAATTCACCCCTCCACTTT
once,14,TRBJ1-5,TRBD1,TRBV2,CASSAGTGVQPQHF,TGTGCCAGCAGTGCCGGGACAGGGGTCCAGCCCCAGCATTTT
-,16,TRBJ1-6,-,TRBV9,CASSVARGPEVSPLHF,TGTGCCAGCAGCGTGGCAAGGGGACCGGAAGTTTCACCCCTCCACTTT
-,13,TRBJ1-6,-,TRBV6-4,CASSGTRDSPLHF,TGTGCCAGCAGTGGAACCAGGGACTCACCCCTTCACTTT
-,16,TRBJ2-7,TRBD1,TRBV4-2,CASSQGFGTGVNEQYF,TGTGCCAGCAGCCAAGGGTTTGGGACAGGGGTCAACGAGCAGTACTTC
-,17,TRBJ2-3,TRBD1,TRBV18,CASSPIPTGMDTDTQYF,TGTGCCAGCTCACCTATACCGACAGGGATGGACACAGATACGCAGTATTTT
-,14,TRBJ2-7,TRBD1,TRBV19,CASSIQGADYEQYF,TGTGCCAGTAGTATCCAGGGGGCGGACTACGAGCAGTACTTC
-,15,TRBJ1-4,-,TRBV4-3,CASSQDGRSNEKLFF,TGCGCCAGCAGCCAAGATGGGAGGTCTAATGAAAAACTGTTTTTT
-,13,TRBJ2-7,TRBD2,TRBV7-8,CASSSGPGGEQYF,TGTGCCAGCAGCTCGGGACCGGGGGGCGAGCAGTACTTC
-,13,TRBJ1-1,-,TRBV7-6,CASSVRVNTEAFF,TGTGCCAGCAGCGTACGAGTCAACACTGAAGCTTTCTTT
-,15,TRBJ2-7,TRBD1,TRBV7-9,CASSPRGQFSHEQYF,TGTGCCAGCAGCCCTAGGGGACAGTTCTCCCACGAGCAGTACTTC
few,14,TRBJ1-1,-,TRBV10-3,CAISDPGVKTEAFF,TGTGCCATCAGTGATCCGGGGGTAAAGACTGAAGCTTTCTTT
-,15,TRBJ1-1,TRBD1,TRBV5-1,CASRSYDRAHTEAFF,TGCGCCAGCAGGTCCTACGACAGGGCTCACACTGAAGCTTTCTTT
-,16,TRBJ1-5,TRBD1,TRBV18,CASSPWGQLSDQPQHF,TGTGCCAGCTCACCTTGGGGACAGCTTAGCGATCAGCCCCAGCATTTT
-,14,TRBJ2-2,-,TRBV6-4,CASSRGPNTGELFF,TGTGCCAGCAGTCGGGGCCCGAACACCGGGGAGCTGTTTTTT
-,14,TRBJ2-3,-,TRBV6-6,CASSYSKGQDTQYF,TGTGCCAGCAGTTACTCGAAAGGCCAAGATACGCAGTATTTT
-,15,TRBJ2-3,-,TRBV4-1,CASSQESHSTDTQYF,TGCGCCAGCAGCCAAGAGTCCCACAGCACAGATACGCAGTATTTT
-,17,TRBJ1-1,TRBD1,TRBV6-1,CASSDRGDRGPSTEAFF,TGTGCCAGCAGTGACCGCGGGGACAGGGGTCCGAGCACTGAAGCTTTCTTT
-,18,TRBJ2-7,TRBD1,TRBV5-1,CASSLDIGDRPFSYEQYF,TGCGCCAGCAGCTTGGATATAGGGGACAGACCCTTCTCCTACGAGCAGTACTTC
once,17,TRBJ1-5,TRBD1,TRBV7-8,CASSFFPGTGNIGTQHF,TGTGCCAGCAGCTTCTTTCCCGGGACAGGCAATATAGGGACCCAGCATTTT